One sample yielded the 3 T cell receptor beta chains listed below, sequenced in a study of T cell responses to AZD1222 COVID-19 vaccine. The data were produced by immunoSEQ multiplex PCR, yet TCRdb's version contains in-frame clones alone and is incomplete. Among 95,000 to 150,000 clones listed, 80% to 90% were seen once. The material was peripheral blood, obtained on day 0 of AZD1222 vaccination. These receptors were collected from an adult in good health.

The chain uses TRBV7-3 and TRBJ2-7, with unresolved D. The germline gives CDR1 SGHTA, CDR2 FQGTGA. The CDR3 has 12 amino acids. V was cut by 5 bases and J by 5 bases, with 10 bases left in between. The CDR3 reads CASSPGSNEQYF. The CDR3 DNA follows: TGTGCCAGCAGCCCCGGTTCCAACGAGCAGTACTTC.

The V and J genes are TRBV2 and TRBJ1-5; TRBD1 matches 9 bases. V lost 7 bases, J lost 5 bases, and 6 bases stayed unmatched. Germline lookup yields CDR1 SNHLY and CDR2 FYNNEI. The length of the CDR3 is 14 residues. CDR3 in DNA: TGTGCCAGCACAGGGGACAGGGAGTATCAGCCCCAGCATTTT. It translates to CASTGDREYQPQHF.

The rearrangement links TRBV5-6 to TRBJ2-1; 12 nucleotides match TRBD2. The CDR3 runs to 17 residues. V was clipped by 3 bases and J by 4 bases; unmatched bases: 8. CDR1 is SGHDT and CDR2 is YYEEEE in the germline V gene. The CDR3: CASSWITSGRIYNEQFF. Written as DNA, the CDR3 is TGTGCCAGCAGCTGGATCACTAGCGGGAGGATATACAATGAGCAGTTCTTC.